Each of the 11 T cell receptor beta chains below was sequenced from the same sample in a study of shared clonotypes between healthy human individuals. TCRdb's copy holds only in-frame clones and misses some; the assay was immunoSEQ multiplex PCR. Among about 490,000 clones listed, roughly 85% were seen once. Sample: PBMCs. The receptors shown here come from a woman aged 40-49 years in good health. Some clones in this sample may be carry-over from other donors' samples.

The rearrangement links TRBV29-1 to TRBJ2-1; the D is unclear. Per germline, CDR1 SQVTM and CDR2 ANQGSEA. V gave up 3 bases and J gave up 10 bases, with 1 base separating them. This CDR3 contains 8 residues. The CDR3 is CSVDEQFF. The DNA for the CDR3 is TGCAGCGTTGACGAGCAGTTCTTC.

To note about this clone: A far more abundant clone sits one base away, making this likely a read error. The V call is TRBV10-3, the J call TRBJ2-7; possibly TRBD1 for D (6 bases). The length of the CDR3 is 16 residues. Germline V gene data show CDR1 as ENHRY and CDR2 as SYGVKD. CDR3 protein: CVISAGQGTVTYEQYF. Written as DNA, the CDR3 is TGTGTCATCAGTGCGGGTCAGGGGACCGTAACCTACGAGCAGTACTTC.

The CDR3 sequence is CATSEPGQGNTGELFF. CDR3 nucleotides: TGTGCCACCAGCGAACCGGGACAGGGGAACACCGGGGAGCTGTTTTTT. The chain couples TRBV15 to TRBJ2-2; 9 positions match TRBD1. The CDR3 runs 16 residues. In germline, CDR1 is LNHNV, CDR2 YYDKDF (reference sequence). Trimming took 5 bases from V and 1 from J; bases not matched to a gene: 5.

The CDR3 nucleotides read TGTGCCAGCAGTGGGATCCACTCCTACGAGCAGTACTTC. Translated, it gives CASSGIHSYEQYF. The gene calls are TRBV6-1 and TRBJ2-7; D gene ambiguous. From germline, CDR1 is MNHNS and CDR2 SASEGT. V lost 4 bases to trimming and J lost 0 bases, with 7 bases between them. The CDR3 runs to 13 residues.

This clone was counted only a few times. The rearrangement uses TRBV4-2 and TRBJ1-4; 8 positions agree with TRBD1. The CDR3 runs 17 residues. V lost 3 bases, J lost 1 base, and 7 bases stayed unmatched. CDR1 is LGHNA, CDR2 YNFKEQ, per germline. The CDR3 DNA reads TGTGCCAGCAGCCAGGACAGGGTAGAGGGAACTAATGAAAAACTGTTTTTT. Translation: CASSQDRVEGTNEKLFF.

The chain joins TRBV4-1 to TRBJ2-5; 10 nucleotides line up with TRBD2. The CDR3 extends over 17 amino acids. Trimming cost V 0 bases and J 0 bases; bases outside gene matches: 4. Germline V lookup: CDR1 MGHRA, CDR2 YSYEKL. The CDR3 is CASSQEGGLANQETQYF. In nucleotides, the CDR3 is TGCGCCAGCAGCCAAGAGGGGGGACTAGCGAACCAAGAGACCCAGTACTTC.

This clone was seen only once. The chain recombines TRBV7-6 with TRBJ1-4; 9 bases align to TRBD1. CDR1 SGHVS and CDR2 FNYEAQ come from the germline V gene. J lost 6 bases, V lost 5 bases, and 4 bases had no gene match. The CDR3 runs to 14 residues. The CDR3 DNA reads TGTGCCAGCAGCAAACAGGGGGCGGATGAAAAACTGTTTTTT. Amino acids: CASSKQGADEKLFF.

V is TRBV19 and J is TRBJ1-1; no clear D. Germline CDR1 reads LNHDA; CDR2 reads SQIVND (reference sequence). V lost 0 bases and J 1 base, leaving 12 bases between the germline ends. The CDR3 has 16 amino acids. The CDR3 nucleotides are TGTGCCAGTAGTATAGATCTGGCCAGAAAGAACACTGAAGCTTTCTTT. As protein: CASSIDLARKNTEAFF.

The chain links TRBV7-9 to TRBJ1-5; weak D call: TRBD1 (5 bases). Germline CDR1 and CDR2: SEHNR and FQNEAQ (reference sequence). The CDR3 has 17 amino acids. V was shortened by 5 bases and J by 5 bases, with 22 bases between the two germline ends. The CDR3, as DNA: TGTGCCAGCAGCCTGGCGCGGGGGGGGACTTCGGATCAGCCCCAGCATTTT. Its protein product is CASSLARGGTSDQPQHF.

Only one count was recorded for this clone. The rearrangement joins TRBV5-1 to TRBJ1-4; D may be TRBD1 (5 bases). The CDR3 extends over 14 amino acids. CDR1 SGHRS and CDR2 YFSETQ come from the germline V gene. V shed 6 bases and J shed 7 bases, with 16 bases lying between them. CDR3 sequence (DNA): TGCGCCAGCACCGCGGGGCCCCCTTTTGAAAAACTGTTTTTT. Translation gives CASTAGPPFEKLFF.

The chain recombines TRBV27 with TRBJ2-1; D uncertain. The length of the CDR3 is 13 residues. Trimming removed 5 bases from V and 8 bases from J, with 13 bases in between. Germline lookup yields CDR1 MNHEY and CDR2 SMNVEV (reference sequence). The CDR3 region is CASSHGRSHEQFF. CDR3 bases: TGTGCCAGCAGTCATGGCCGGAGTCATGAGCAGTTCTTC.